Listed below are T cell receptor beta chains from one sample, sequenced in a study of T cell responses to AZD1222 COVID-19 vaccine. Measured with immunoSEQ multiplex PCR; TCRdb has only the in-frame clones, and not every one. The sample contains fewer than 200,000 clones, around 89% of which appear only once. Here the sequenced sample was peripheral blood, taken on day 0 of AZD1222 vaccination. All receptors derive from an adult in good health. The CDR3 runs from the conserved cysteine through the conserved F or W. The D gene is left open where the match is weak. Not all rows give a size; the values are once, few, many and, for expanded clones, a class.

D gene,J gene,clone size,V gene,CDR3 DNA,CDR3 protein
TRBD1,TRBJ1-2,NA,TRBV3-1/TRBV3-2,TGTGCCAGCAGCCAAGATATAGGACAGGGGGCGGGCGGCTACACCTTC,CASSQDIGQGAGGYTF
NA,TRBJ2-4,once,TRBV11-2,TGTGCCAGCAGCTTAGTCCGACAATCACTAGCCAAAAACATTCAGTACTTC,CASSLVRQSLAKNIQYF
TRBD2,TRBJ2-1,NA,TRBV9,TGTGCCAGCAGCGTAGAAGTTAGCGGGAGTCCGAATGAGCAGTTCTTC,CASSVEVSGSPNEQFF
NA,TRBJ2-2,NA,TRBV2,TGTGCCAGCAGTGGGGGGACGGGGGACACCGGGGAGCTGTTTTTT,CASSGGTGDTGELFF
NA,TRBJ2-1,NA,TRBV30,TGTGCCTGGAAGGAGGACAGCCGTTACAATGAGCAGTTCTTC,CAWKEDSRYNEQFF
NA,TRBJ2-2,once,TRBV5-1,TGCGCCAGCAGCTTGGTGGACAGGGAGGGCGGGGAGCTGTTTTTT,CASSLVDREGGELFF
NA,TRBJ1-1,NA,TRBV7-3,TGTGCCAGCAGCTTAAATGATGGCAGGAAGGTTAAAGAAGCTTTCTTT,CASSLNDGRKVKEAFF
NA,TRBJ2-3,NA,TRBV25-1,TGTGCCAGCAGTGAATCCGGGGCAGCCACAGATACGCAGTATTTT,CASSESGAATDTQYF
TRBD1,TRBJ2-7,few,TRBV9,TGTGCCAGCAGCGTAAGACAGGGGGCGATGTACGAGCAGTACTTC,CASSVRQGAMYEQYF
NA,TRBJ2-7,NA,TRBV5-6,TGTGCCAGCAGCTCTATAATGGTCGGGCAGGCCTACGAGCAGTACTTC,CASSSIMVGQAYEQYF
NA,TRBJ1-5,NA,TRBV6-2/TRBV6-3,TGTGCCAGCAGTTACTCGATCGGGGGAGGCAGGGCTGGCAATCAGCCCCAGCATTTT,CASSYSIGGGRAGNQPQHF
NA,TRBJ2-7,NA,TRBV6-6,TGTGCCAGCAGACACGACAGAGAGCAGTACTTC,CASRHDREQYF
TRBD1,TRBJ2-2,NA,TRBV5-1,TGCGCCAGCGGCGACAGGGACGGCGGGGAGCTGTTTTTT,CASGDRDGGELFF
TRBD1,TRBJ1-2,NA,TRBV3-1/TRBV3-2,TGTGCCAGCAGCCAAGTAGGGGGTACAGGGGTTGGCTACACCTTC,CASSQVGGTGVGYTF
NA,TRBJ1-2,NA,TRBV15,TGTGCCACCAGCGGACTGCGGGTGACAGGATATGGCTACACCTTC,CATSGLRVTGYGYTF
TRBD1,TRBJ2-7,NA,TRBV5-1,TGCGCCAGCAGCTTGGCTCTGGGACAGGGCTACGAGCAGTACTTC,CASSLALGQGYEQYF
NA,TRBJ1-6,NA,TRBV30,TGTGCCTGGAGTGCCTGGGACACTTCACCCCTCCACTTT,CAWSAWDTSPLHF
TRBD1,TRBJ1-1,NA,TRBV28,TGTGCCAGCCAAACAGGGGGCGCGAACACTGAAGCTTTCTTT,CASQTGGANTEAFF
NA,TRBJ1-5,few,TRBV27,TGTGCCAGCAGTTTAGAGGGCAGGGGTGGATTGCATCAGCCCCAGCATTTT,CASSLEGRGGLHQPQHF
NA,TRBJ2-7,NA,TRBV10-3,TGTGCCATCGCTCGACAGGGGCGGGGGTACGAGCAGTACTTC,CAIARQGRGYEQYF
NA,TRBJ2-5,NA,TRBV5-1,TGCGCCAGCAGCTTGGGTCCAGAGCAAGAGACCCAGTACTTC,CASSLGPEQETQYF
NA,TRBJ1-4,NA,TRBV5-1,TGCGCCAGCAAGAACCCCCCCCGGAGGAGAATCAGTGAAAAACTGTTTTTT,CASKNPPRRRISEKLFF
TRBD1,TRBJ1-4,NA,TRBV2,TGTGCCAGCAGTTTTCAACAGGGGGAAGGGGAAAAACTGTTTTTT,CASSFQQGEGEKLFF
NA,TRBJ1-1,NA,TRBV7-2,TGTGCCAGCAGCTTAGGTTCCAGAAACACTGAAGCTTTCTTT,CASSLGSRNTEAFF
NA,TRBJ1-3,NA,TRBV29-1,TGCAGCGTTGTTATTCCAGGGGGAAACACCATATATTTT,CSVVIPGGNTIYF
TRBD2,TRBJ2-1,NA,TRBV5-1,TGCGCCAGCAGCTCTCTAGCGGTGGAGGTTGGGGATGAGCAGTTCTTC,CASSSLAVEVGDEQFF
TRBD1,TRBJ1-2,NA,TRBV5-1,TGCGCCAGCAGCTTGGCAGGGGGAAACTATGGCTACACCTTC,CASSLAGGNYGYTF
NA,TRBJ2-2,NA,TRBV6-5,TGTGCCAGCAGTCGGGACCCATACCCCGGGGAGCTGTTTTTT,CASSRDPYPGELFF
NA,TRBJ2-1,NA,TRBV7-2,TGTGCCAGCAGCTTAGTGAAGCATGAGCAGTTCTTC,CASSLVKHEQFF
NA,TRBJ1-3,NA,TRBV14,TGTGCCAGCAGCCTGATGGGCCCAGGGGCTGGAAACACCATATATTTT,CASSLMGPGAGNTIYF
TRBD2,TRBJ2-2,NA,TRBV9,TGTGCCAGCAGCTTCGCTAGCGGCACCGGGGAGCTGTTTTTT,CASSFASGTGELFF
NA,TRBJ1-3,NA,TRBV30,TGTGCCTGGAGTAAAAACTCTGGAAACACCATATATTTT,CAWSKNSGNTIYF
NA,TRBJ1-2,NA,TRBV11-1,TGTGCCAGCAGCTTAGCCCTTGGGCCCAACTATGGCTACACCTTC,CASSLALGPNYGYTF
NA,TRBJ2-7,once,TRBV10-3,TGTGCCATCAGTGCTTTCGGATTCGAGCAGTACTTC,CAISAFGFEQYF
NA,TRBJ1-4,NA,TRBV11-2,TGTGCCAGCAGCTCACTAGGCTGGAATGAAAAACTGTTTTTT,CASSSLGWNEKLFF
NA,TRBJ2-1,NA,TRBV18,TGTGCCAGCGCACGCAGTCAGGGGGGGAACAATGAGCAGTTCTTC,CASARSQGGNNEQFF
NA,TRBJ2-2,NA,TRBV6-5,TGTGCCAGCAGTTACTCGATCGGGGGAACCGGGGAGCTGTTTTTT,CASSYSIGGTGELFF